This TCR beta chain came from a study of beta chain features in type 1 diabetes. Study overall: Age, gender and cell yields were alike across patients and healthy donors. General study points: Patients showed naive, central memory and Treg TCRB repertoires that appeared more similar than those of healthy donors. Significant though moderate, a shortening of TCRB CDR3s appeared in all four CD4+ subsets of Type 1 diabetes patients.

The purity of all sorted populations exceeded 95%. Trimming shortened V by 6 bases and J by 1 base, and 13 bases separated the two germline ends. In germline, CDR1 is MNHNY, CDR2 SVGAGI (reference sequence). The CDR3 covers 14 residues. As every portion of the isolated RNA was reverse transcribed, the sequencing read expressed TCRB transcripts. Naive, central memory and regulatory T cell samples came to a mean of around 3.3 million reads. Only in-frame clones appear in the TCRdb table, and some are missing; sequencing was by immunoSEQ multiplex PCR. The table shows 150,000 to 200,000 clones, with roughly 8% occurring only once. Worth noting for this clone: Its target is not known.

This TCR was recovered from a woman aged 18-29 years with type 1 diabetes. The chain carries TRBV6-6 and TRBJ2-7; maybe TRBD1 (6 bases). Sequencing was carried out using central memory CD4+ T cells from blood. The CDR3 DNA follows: TGTGCCAGCAGACCTCGGACAGCTTCCTACGAGCAGTACTTC. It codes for CASRPRTASYEQYF.